This is a list of T cell receptor beta chains from one sample in a study of beta chain features in type 1 diabetes. Method: immunoSEQ multiplex PCR; TCRdb's copy keeps in-frame clones and lacks some. The sample includes over 700,000 clones, roughly a sixth of them seen just once. The sample was naive CD4+ T cells from blood. The receptors were sampled from a woman aged 18-29 years in good health. The CDR3 runs from the conserved cysteine through the conserved F or W. Each record gives: J gene, clone size, D gene, V gene, CDR3 DNA, CDR3 protein. D genes are given only for firm matches. Size tells how often a clone was seen (once, few, many) or the class of an expanded clone, and some rows leave it out.

j_call: TRBJ2-1
clone_size: few
d_call: TRBD2
v_call: TRBV11-2
cdr3_nt: TGTGCCAGCAGCTTAAATCTAGCGGGACTCAATGAGCAGTTCTTC
cdr3_aa: CASSLNLAGLNEQFF

j_call: TRBJ1-5
clone_size: few
d_call: -
v_call: TRBV18
cdr3_nt: TGTGCCAGCTCATCAAGGACTGATAGCAATCAGCCCCAGCATTTT
cdr3_aa: CASSSRTDSNQPQHF

j_call: TRBJ2-1
clone_size: -
d_call: -
v_call: TRBV9
cdr3_nt: TGTGCCAGCAGCGTAGGACTATTGAGTGCTCCCTACAATGAGCAGTTCTTC
cdr3_aa: CASSVGLLSAPYNEQFF

j_call: TRBJ2-3
clone_size: few
d_call: TRBD1
v_call: TRBV25-1
cdr3_nt: TGTGCCAGCAGTGATCCCATGACAGGGACAGGGGCAGATACGCAGTATTTT
cdr3_aa: CASSDPMTGTGADTQYF

j_call: TRBJ2-2
clone_size: few
d_call: -
v_call: TRBV6-5
cdr3_nt: TGTGCCAGCACGATGGGCGGGGAGCTGTTTTTT
cdr3_aa: CASTMGGELFF

j_call: TRBJ1-1
clone_size: few
d_call: TRBD1
v_call: TRBV19
cdr3_nt: TGTGCCAGTAGTAAGGACAGGAGGAACACTGAAGCTTTCTTT
cdr3_aa: CASSKDRRNTEAFF

j_call: TRBJ2-5
clone_size: few
d_call: -
v_call: TRBV7-9
cdr3_nt: TGTGCCAGCAGCTTAAGGCTGAGATTAGTACAAGAGACCCAGTACTTC
cdr3_aa: CASSLRLRLVQETQYF

j_call: TRBJ2-1
clone_size: -
d_call: TRBD2
v_call: TRBV9
cdr3_nt: TGTGCCAGCAGCCCCTCGACTAGCGGGGTTTACAATGAGCAGTTCTTC
cdr3_aa: CASSPSTSGVYNEQFF

j_call: TRBJ2-5
clone_size: few
d_call: TRBD1
v_call: TRBV9
cdr3_nt: TGTGCCAGCAGCCCCCCAGGACAGGGTTACTGGGAGACCCAGTACTTC
cdr3_aa: CASSPPGQGYWETQYF

j_call: TRBJ1-3
clone_size: few
d_call: -
v_call: TRBV18
cdr3_nt: TGTGCCAGCTCACCACCGAATTCGGGGTTCTCCGGAAACACCATATATTTT
cdr3_aa: CASSPPNSGFSGNTIYF

j_call: TRBJ2-5
clone_size: few
d_call: -
v_call: TRBV7-2
cdr3_nt: TGTGCCAGCAGCGAGGGACGACTCCAAGAGACCCAGTACTTC
cdr3_aa: CASSEGRLQETQYF

j_call: TRBJ2-1
clone_size: many
d_call: TRBD2
v_call: TRBV7-2
cdr3_nt: TGTGCCAGCAGCGGAAGTCTAGCGGGAGGGCCGGGAGAGTTCTTC
cdr3_aa: CASSGSLAGGPGEFF

j_call: TRBJ2-7
clone_size: few
d_call: -
v_call: TRBV4-3
cdr3_nt: TGCGCCAGCAGCCAAGAAACGTTCGCGGACAGCTACGAGCAGTACTTC
cdr3_aa: CASSQETFADSYEQYF

j_call: TRBJ1-1
clone_size: -
d_call: -
v_call: TRBV27
cdr3_nt: TGTGCCAGCAGTTTAAGGAGTTTTAACACTGAAGCTTTCTTT
cdr3_aa: CASSLRSFNTEAFF

j_call: TRBJ2-1
clone_size: few
d_call: TRBD2
v_call: TRBV4-2
cdr3_nt: TGTGCCAGCAGCTGGGAGGGACTAGCGGACAATGAGCAGTTCTTC
cdr3_aa: CASSWEGLADNEQFF

j_call: TRBJ1-1
clone_size: -
d_call: TRBD1
v_call: TRBV19
cdr3_nt: TGTGCCAGTAGACAGGGGACTGAAGCTTTCTTT
cdr3_aa: CASRQGTEAFF

j_call: TRBJ2-1
clone_size: -
d_call: -
v_call: TRBV7-2
cdr3_nt: TGTGCCAGCAGCTTAGTTTCCAACAATGAGCAGTTCTTC
cdr3_aa: CASSLVSNNEQFF